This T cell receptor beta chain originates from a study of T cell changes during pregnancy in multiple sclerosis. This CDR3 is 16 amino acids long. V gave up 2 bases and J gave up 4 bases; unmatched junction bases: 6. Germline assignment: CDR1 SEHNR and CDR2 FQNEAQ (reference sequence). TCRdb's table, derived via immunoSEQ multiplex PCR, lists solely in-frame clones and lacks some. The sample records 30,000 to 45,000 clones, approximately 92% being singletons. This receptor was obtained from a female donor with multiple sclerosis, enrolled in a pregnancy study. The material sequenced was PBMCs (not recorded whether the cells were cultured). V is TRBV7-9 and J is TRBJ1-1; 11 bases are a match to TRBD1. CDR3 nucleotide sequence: TGTGCCAGCAGCTTAAACCCCGGACAGGGGGCCACTGAAGCTTTCTTT. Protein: CASSLNPGQGATEAFF.